What follows are 6 T cell receptor beta chains derived from one specimen sequenced in a study of cytomegalovirus exposure and HLA in healthy donors. 13 Jbeta primers and 60 Vbeta primers were used for the PCR. The protocol was immunoSEQ multiplex PCR, while the TCRdb copy is restricted to in-frame clones and leaves out a portion. In all, the sample yields approximately 150,000 clones. Material: PBMCs. These receptors were collected from a male donor in good health and CMV-seronegative.

This chain joins TRBV5-6 and TRBJ1-1, with a weak D call TRBD1 (5 bases). Deletions cut 2 bases from V and 4 bases from J, with 12 bases between. CDR3 length: 14 amino acids. Germline V gene sequence: CDR1 SGHDT, CDR2 YYEEEE. CDR3 DNA sequence: TGTGCCAGCAGCTTCGGTCAGGGTACCACTGAAGCTTTCTTT. Its translation: CASSFGQGTTEAFF.

V and J are TRBV5-1 and TRBJ1-2; no clear D gene. V was cut by 0 bases and J by 2 bases, with 5 bases left in between. The CDR3 is made up of 13 amino acids. The germline V gene encodes CDR1 SGHRS and CDR2 YFSETQ. CDR3: CASSLAGNYGYTF. Here the CDR3 DNA reads TGCGCCAGCAGCTTGGCAGGCAACTATGGCTACACCTTC.

V is TRBV5-4 and J is TRBJ2-7, with a weak D call TRBD1 (6 bases). The germline V gene has CDR1 SGHNT and CDR2 YYREEE (reference sequence). V lost 3 bases and J 5 bases, leaving 15 bases between the germline ends. This CDR3 spans 14 amino acids. CDR3 in amino acids: CASSSTKDSNEQYF. Written as DNA, the CDR3 is TGTGCCAGCAGCTCCACAAAGGACAGTAACGAGCAGTACTTC.

V and J are TRBV5-1 and TRBJ2-7, with 10 bases matching TRBD1. Germline V gene sequence: CDR1 SGHRS, CDR2 YFSETQ. The CDR3 is 15 amino acids. The trim removed 7 bases at V and 4 bases at J, leaving 11 bases unmatched. The CDR3 region has the DNA TGCGCCAGCGCACTTGGGGGACAGGGGTTTTACGAGCAGTACTTC. Translation: CASALGGQGFYEQYF.

The rearrangement links TRBV7-3 to TRBJ2-7; TRBD2 might be the D (5 bases). The V end lost 1 base, the J end lost 2 bases, and 9 bases lay between the germline ends. CDR1 and CDR2 (germline): SGHTA, FQGTGA. This CDR3 comprises 14 residues. The DNA of the CDR3 is TGTGCCAGCAGCTTAAACCCGGGGACCTACGAGCAGTACTTC. This sequence encodes CASSLNPGTYEQYF.

In DNA, the CDR3 is TGTGCCAGCAGCTTAATAGCGGGAAGCTATGAGCAGTTCTTC. It encodes CASSLIAGSYEQFF. The V gene is TRBV7-2, the J gene TRBJ2-1, with 8 positions matching TRBD2. CDR3 size: 14 residues. The ends lost 2 bases at V and 8 bases at J; junction bases unmatched: 5. The germline gives CDR1 SGHTA, CDR2 FQGNSA.